Following are 15 T cell receptor beta chains from one sample sequenced in a study of cytomegalovirus exposure and HLA in healthy donors. The primer mix had 60 Vbeta and 13 Jbeta primers. The method was immunoSEQ multiplex PCR; TCRdb's version includes in-frame clones alone and lacks a portion of them. The data contain 150,000 or so clones, 75% to 90% of them seen just once; the ten biggest clones take up 4.1%. Input material: PBMCs. Receptors originate from a man aged 50 to 59 in good health and CMV-seropositive.

This clone was detected a few times. The rearrangement joins TRBV18 to TRBJ2-2, with a tentative D call TRBD1 (6 bases). V dropped 1 base and J dropped 2 bases, with 8 bases sitting between them. Germline values: CDR1 KGHSH, CDR2 LQKENI. CDR3 length: 15 amino acids. CDR3 bases: TGTGCCAGCTCACCACAGGGGACAAACACCGGGGAGCTGTTTTTT. Protein product: CASSPQGTNTGELFF.

The V call is TRBV10-2, the J call TRBJ2-3; 8 bases align to TRBD2. Trimming removed 8 bases from V and 4 bases from J; junction bases left unmatched: 5. Per germline, CDR1 WSHSY and CDR2 SAAADI. The CDR3 sequence is 13 residues long. The CDR3 sequence is CASRRGGADTQYF. DNA of the CDR3: TGCGCCAGCCGCCGGGGGGGTGCAGATACGCAGTATTTT.

This sequence joins TRBV7-9 and TRBJ1-2; D unresolved. The CDR3 totals 14 residues. Germline CDR1 SEHNR, CDR2 FQNEAQ (reference sequence). The V gene lost 1 base and the J gene lost 4 bases, with 10 bases spanning the gap. In DNA form, the CDR3 reads TGTGCCAGCAGCTTAGTCTCTGGGCCCTATGGCTACACCTTC. Translating it yields CASSLVSGPYGYTF.

The chain links TRBV19 to TRBJ2-1; 14 nucleotides line up with TRBD2. The germline gives CDR1 LNHDA, CDR2 SQIVND (reference sequence). The V gene end was trimmed by 7 bases and the J gene end by 14 bases; junction bases not matched to a gene: 13. This CDR3 region has 15 residues. The CDR3 sequence: CASTPTGTSGSREFF. CDR3 nucleotides: TGTGCCAGTACCCCTACAGGGACTAGCGGGAGTAGGGAGTTCTTC.

The chain couples TRBV19 to TRBJ1-4; no reliable D call. The CDR3 is 16 residues long. Trimming took off 6 bases at V and 6 bases at J, with 20 bases between the two ends. CDR1 and CDR2 from the germline V gene are LNHDA and SQIVND (reference sequence). The CDR3 region is CASRPASRAAHEKLFF. CDR3 nucleotides: TGTGCCAGTAGGCCGGCTTCGCGGGCCGCACATGAAAAACTGTTTTTT.

V and J are TRBV4-1 and TRBJ2-5, with TRBD1 matching 8 bases. The J call may be incorrect, as the DNA end agrees better with TRBJ2-7. Germline values: CDR1 MGHRA, CDR2 YSYEKL. This CDR3 has 13 amino acids. This CDR3 is CASSQGTGYEQYF. CDR3 sequence (DNA): TGCGCCAGCAGCCAGGGGACAGGCTACGAGCAGTACTTC.

V gene TRBV13 combines with J gene TRBJ1-2, with D tentatively TRBD1 (5 bases). CDR3 length: 16 residues. Trimming removed 2 bases from V and 4 bases from J, with 17 bases in between. Germline loops: CDR1 PRHDT, CDR2 FYEKMQ (reference sequence). The CDR3 spells CASSLNPGNNLYGYTF. The CDR3 coding sequence is TGTGCCAGCAGCTTAAATCCAGGGAATAATCTCTATGGCTACACCTTC.

This chain uses TRBV16 with TRBJ1-1; no clear D. V was pared by 0 bases and J by 3 bases, with 8 bases between. Germline values: CDR1 KGHSY, CDR2 FQNENV. The CDR3 has 14 residues. The CDR3 nucleotides are TGTGCCAGCAGCCAATCGAAACCGGACACTGAAGCTTTCTTT. Its translation: CASSQSKPDTEAFF.

The chain joins TRBV5-4 to TRBJ2-1, with TRBD2 matching over 7 bases. The germline gives CDR1 SGHNT, CDR2 YYREEE (reference sequence). Losses at the gene ends were 1 base for V and 0 bases for J; bases not matched to a gene: 7. The CDR3 is 17 residues long. In DNA form, the CDR3 reads TGTGCCAGCAGCTTGTCTAGCGGATACAGCTCCTACAATGAGCAGTTCTTC. Translated: CASSLSSGYSSYNEQFF.

The chain carries TRBV7-6 and TRBJ2-3; TRBD1 aligns across 9 bases. In germline, CDR1 is SGHVS, CDR2 FNYEAQ. The J segment lost 2 bases and the V segment lost 5 bases, leaving 2 bases of the junction unmatched. The CDR3 has 14 residues. This chain's CDR3 is CASSAQGATDTQYF. The CDR3 nucleotides read TGTGCCAGCAGCGCACAGGGGGCCACAGATACGCAGTATTTT.

Comment on this clone: This CDR3 is also generated by other DNA sequences in the sample. The chain is built from TRBV6-5 and TRBJ1-1; D remains ambiguous. The germline V gene has CDR1 MNHEY and CDR2 SVGAGI. The CDR3 length is 13 residues. V dropped 2 bases and J dropped 4 bases, with 8 bases sitting between them. CDR3 residues: CASSYDRGTEAFF. CDR3 nucleotide sequence: TGTGCCAGCAGTTACGACCGAGGCACTGAAGCTTTCTTT.

The chain has TRBV29-1 and TRBJ2-5, with TRBD2 matching over 9 bases. TRBJ2-7 explains the end of the DNA better; the J call may be wrong. This CDR3 has 14 amino acids. Germline CDR1 is SQVTM and CDR2 is ANQGSEA. CDR3 bases: TGCAGCGTCGCCGGGGGGCGGGAGGGCCGCGAGCAGTACTTC. It specifies CSVAGGREGREQYF.

The V and J genes are TRBV5-1 and TRBJ2-3, with D perhaps matching TRBD2 (7 bases). CDR1 is SGHRS, CDR2 YFSETQ, per germline. The V gene lost 0 bases and the J gene lost 4 bases, with 12 bases spanning the gap. The CDR3 length is 15 residues. The CDR3 DNA reads TGCGCCAGCAGCTTGGGGGGGGGCCGGGCAGATACGCAGTATTTT. Its translation is CASSLGGGRADTQYF.

The chain is built from TRBV28 and TRBJ2-2, with 9 bases aligning to TRBD1. CDR1 MDHEN and CDR2 SYDVKM come from the germline V gene. J lost 4 bases, V lost 10 bases, and 13 bases had no gene match. The CDR3 is 16 amino acids. CDR3 region: CAIQGGTGHVTGELFF. The CDR3 nucleotides are TGTGCCATCCAGGGGGGGACAGGGCATGTCACCGGGGAGCTGTTTTTT.

The chain links TRBV7-3 to TRBJ1-4, with a weak D call TRBD1 (5 bases). V was cut by 7 bases and J by 2 bases, with 23 bases left in between. This CDR3 spans 18 amino acids. The germline V gene encodes CDR1 SGHTA and CDR2 FQGTGA. In nucleotides, the CDR3 is TGTGCCAGCACCCTACTCCCGAGTGGTGACAGTACTAATGAAAAACTGTTTTTT. Amino acids: CASTLLPSGDSTNEKLFF.